The next 14 T cell receptor beta chains were all read from a single sample in a study of cytomegalovirus exposure and HLA in healthy donors. Primers for the PCR totalled 60 Vbeta and 13 Jbeta. Here immunoSEQ multiplex PCR was the method, and the copy in TCRdb shows in-frame clones only, minus some. The table records about 110,000 clones, 70% to 75% of them present only once. Input material: PBMCs. These receptors all come from a female donor in good health and CMV-seronegative.

The chain has TRBV27 and TRBJ2-7, with 10 bases that match TRBD1. The ends lost 5 bases at V and 9 bases at J; junction bases unmatched: 16. This CDR3 contains 16 residues. Germline V lookup: CDR1 MNHEY, CDR2 SMNVEV (reference sequence). This chain's CDR3 is CASSVRPGQGPMAQYF. The CDR3 DNA reads TGTGCCAGCAGTGTCCGACCGGGACAGGGGCCCATGGCGCAGTACTTC.

V and J are TRBV7-2 and TRBJ1-2, with a weak D call TRBD1 (6 bases). Trimming left V 5 bases short and J 2 bases short, with 15 bases between. The length of the CDR3 is 15 residues. CDR1 is SGHTA, CDR2 FQGNSA, per germline. The CDR3 bases are TGTGCCAGCAGCCCCCAGACAGGAACCAACTATGGCTACACCTTC. Amino acid sequence: CASSPQTGTNYGYTF.

V is TRBV7-6 and J is TRBJ1-6; no clear D. There are 16 residues in the CDR3. The germline CDR1 and CDR2 sequences are SGHVS and FNYEAQ. V was clipped by 2 bases and J by 0 bases, with 8 bases between them. The CDR3 loop is CASSLKESSYNSPLHF. The CDR3 DNA reads as TGTGCCAGCAGCTTAAAGGAGAGCTCCTATAATTCACCCCTCCACTTT.

The CDR3 coding sequence is TGCGCCAGCAGCTTGGGTCCGGACAGGGCCTCCTACGAGCAGTACTTC. Translation: CASSLGPDRASYEQYF. The rearrangement links TRBV5-1 to TRBJ2-7, with TRBD1 identical over 8 bases. The germline CDR1 and CDR2 sequences are SGHRS and YFSETQ. CDR3 length: 16 amino acids. V trimming: 0 bases; J trimming: 0 bases; junction bases outside the gene matches: 5.

In its sample, this clone was seen many times. The CDR3 DNA follows: TGCGCCAGCAGCCAAGATAGCGGGAGCGGGCTTCGTGGCGAGCAGTACTTC. Its translation is CASSQDSGSGLRGEQYF. The rearrangement links TRBV4-3 to TRBJ2-7; 9 bases align to TRBD2. The CDR3 is 17 residues long. V was clipped by 0 bases and J by 6 bases; unmatched bases: 12. Looked up from germline, CDR1 is LGHNA and CDR2 is YSLEER.

The rearrangement links TRBV27 to TRBJ2-3; 7 bases line up with TRBD2. This CDR3 is built from 13 residues. Germline-derived CDR1 and CDR2 are MNHEY and SMNVEV (reference sequence). V gave up 5 bases and J gave up 1 base; unmatched junction bases: 0. CDR3 protein: CASSLAGTDTQYF. The CDR3 DNA reads TGTGCCAGCAGTCTAGCGGGCACAGATACGCAGTATTTT.

This sequence joins TRBV30 and TRBJ2-7, with D perhaps matching TRBD1 (7 bases). The CDR3 has 11 amino acids. Germline V CDR1 and CDR2: GTSNPN, SVGIG (reference sequence). V dropped 8 bases and J dropped 4 bases, with 12 bases sitting between them. The CDR3 nucleotides are TGTGCCCACCAGGGGGGTTACGAGCAGTACTTC. It encodes CAHQGGYEQYF.

This clone was seen once. The chain combines TRBV7-2 with TRBJ2-7, with 11 bases aligning to TRBD2. CDR1 is SGHTA and CDR2 is FQGNSA in the germline V gene. The CDR3 length is 15 residues. V was clipped by 4 bases and J by 4 bases; unmatched bases: 6. DNA of the CDR3: TGTGCCAGCAGCTCTTCGGGACTAGCGGTTTACGAGCAGTACTTC. It codes for CASSSSGLAVYEQYF.

This clone was found once. The chain has TRBV10-2 and TRBJ2-2, with D tentatively TRBD1 (5 bases). Germline V CDR1 and CDR2: WSHSY, SAAADI. V was pared by 10 bases and J by 1 base, with 13 bases between. CDR3 length: 14 amino acids. The chain's CDR3 is CATKKDMNTGELFF. DNA of the CDR3: TGCGCCACCAAAAAGGACATGAACACCGGGGAGCTGTTTTTT.

The table lists this clone with a few counts. The chain uses TRBV29-1 and TRBJ2-5; TRBD1 agrees at 8 bases. The CDR3 length is 15 residues. The germline V gene has CDR1 SQVTM and CDR2 ANQGSEA. Trimming took 4 bases from V and 0 from J; bases not matched to a gene: 7. CDR3 amino acids: CSVAQGAGHQETQYF. DNA of the CDR3: TGCAGCGTTGCCCAGGGGGCGGGCCACCAAGAGACCCAGTACTTC.

The rearrangement joins TRBV7-6 to TRBJ2-3, with 11 nucleotides matching TRBD2. The J segment lost 3 bases and the V segment lost 7 bases, leaving 3 bases of the junction unmatched. Germline values: CDR1 SGHVS, CDR2 FNYEAQ. The CDR3 is 14 amino acids. Here the CDR3 reads CASNRLAGTDTQYF. The CDR3 DNA is TGTGCCAGCAATCGACTAGCGGGGACAGATACGCAGTATTTT.

Only one count was recorded for this clone. The gene calls are TRBV29-1 and TRBJ1-5; weak D call: TRBD1 (6 bases). Trimming stripped 6 bases from V and 4 bases from J, with 19 bases between. This CDR3 region has 15 residues. Germline CDR1 reads SQVTM; CDR2 reads ANQGSEA. The CDR3 bases are TGCAGCGTGTCTATGGGGGGAGGGGGAAATCAGCCCCAGCATTTT. Protein product: CSVSMGGGGNQPQHF.

This clone was found a few times. The chain recombines TRBV28 with TRBJ1-1, with D maybe TRBD1 (6 bases). Germline V gene data show CDR1 as MDHEN and CDR2 as SYDVKM. The length of the CDR3 is 16 residues. Deletions cut 4 bases from V and 0 bases from J, with 15 bases between. DNA of the CDR3: TGTGCCAGCAGTTGGGGGAAGGGGGTTGTGAACACTGAAGCTTTCTTT. It translates to CASSWGKGVVNTEAFF.

This clone occurred a few times. The CDR3 DNA follows: TGCGCCAGCAGCCCGGGACTATGGGACAATGAGCAGTTCTTC. Translating it yields CASSPGLWDNEQFF. The rearrangement uses TRBV4-3 and TRBJ2-1, with 7 bases that match TRBD2. The CDR3 consists of 14 residues. Per germline, CDR1 LGHNA and CDR2 YSLEER. The trim removed 4 bases at V and 5 bases at J, leaving 5 bases unmatched.